The clone carrying this TCR beta chain was observed a handful of times. The antigen remains undetermined. Since all of the isolated RNA was reverse transcribed, expressed TCRB transcripts were what got sequenced. Read counts averaged about 3.57 million for samples of naive, central memory and regulatory T cells. Assay used: immunoSEQ multiplex PCR; TCRdb lists only in-frame clones, some missing. The sample has more than 550,000 clones; over 11% are singletons. Trimming at V came to 1 base and at J to 3 bases, leaving 10 bases not matched to a gene. Germline values: CDR1 SGHTA, CDR2 FQGNSA. The CDR3 has 17 amino acids. The data stem from a study of beta chain features in type 1 diabetes. General observations from the study: Reduced insertions and increased deletions marked VDJ junctions in type 1 diabetes patients. Relative to healthy donors, patients appeared to have naive, central memory and Treg TCRB repertoires that were more similar. The question left open here concerned HLA type influencing TCRB rearrangement. Shortening of TCRB CDR3s, moderate but significant, appeared in all four CD4+ subsets of Type 1 diabetes patients.

Sequenced: naive CD4+ T cells from blood. The receptor was derived from a man between 18 and 29 years old with type 1 diabetes. The V and J genes are TRBV7-2 and TRBJ2-7; 9 positions match TRBD1. In nucleotides, the CDR3 is TGTGCCAGCAGCTTAGAGGCGAGACAGGGGGTATTCTACGAGCAGTACTTC. It encodes CASSLEARQGVFYEQYF.